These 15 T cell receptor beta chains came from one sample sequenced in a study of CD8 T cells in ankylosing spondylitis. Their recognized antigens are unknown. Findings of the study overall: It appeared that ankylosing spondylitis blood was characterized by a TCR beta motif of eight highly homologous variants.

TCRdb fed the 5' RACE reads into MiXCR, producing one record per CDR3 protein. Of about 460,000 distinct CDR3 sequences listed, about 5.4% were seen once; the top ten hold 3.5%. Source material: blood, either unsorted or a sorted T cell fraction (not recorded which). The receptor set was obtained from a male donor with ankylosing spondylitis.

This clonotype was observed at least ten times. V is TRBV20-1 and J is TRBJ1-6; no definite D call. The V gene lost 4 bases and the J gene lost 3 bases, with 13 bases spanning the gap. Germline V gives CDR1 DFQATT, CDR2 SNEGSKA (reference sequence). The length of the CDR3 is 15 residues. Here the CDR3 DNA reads TGCAGTGCTAAAGGACCTCCCGTCTATAATTCACCCCTCCACTTT. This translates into CSAKGPPVYNSPLHF.

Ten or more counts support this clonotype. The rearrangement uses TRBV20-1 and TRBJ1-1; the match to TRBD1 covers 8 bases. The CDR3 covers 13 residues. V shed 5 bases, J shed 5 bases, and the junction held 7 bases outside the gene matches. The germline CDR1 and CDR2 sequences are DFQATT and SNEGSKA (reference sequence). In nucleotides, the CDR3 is TGCAGTGCTCCGGACAGGGATTTGACTGAAGCTTTCTTT. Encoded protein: CSAPDRDLTEAFF.

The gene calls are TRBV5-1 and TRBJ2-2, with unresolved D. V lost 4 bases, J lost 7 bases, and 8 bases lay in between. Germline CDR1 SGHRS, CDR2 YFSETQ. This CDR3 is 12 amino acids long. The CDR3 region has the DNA TGCGCCAGCAGCACGCACGACGGGGAGCTGTTTTTT. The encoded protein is CASSTHDGELFF.

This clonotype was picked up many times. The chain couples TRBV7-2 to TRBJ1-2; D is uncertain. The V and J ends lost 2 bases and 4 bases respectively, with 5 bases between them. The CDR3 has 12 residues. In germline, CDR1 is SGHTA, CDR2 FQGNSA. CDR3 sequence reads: CASSLYRYGYTF. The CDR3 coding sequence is TGTGCCAGCAGCTTATACCGCTATGGCTACACCTTC.

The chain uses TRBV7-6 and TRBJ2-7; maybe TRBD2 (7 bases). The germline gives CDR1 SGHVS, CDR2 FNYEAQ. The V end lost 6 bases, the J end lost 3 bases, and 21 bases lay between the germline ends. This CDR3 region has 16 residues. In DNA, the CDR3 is TGTGCCAGCAGAAACCCCTTTAGGGGGGGAGACTACGAGCAGTACTTC. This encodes CASRNPFRGGDYEQYF.

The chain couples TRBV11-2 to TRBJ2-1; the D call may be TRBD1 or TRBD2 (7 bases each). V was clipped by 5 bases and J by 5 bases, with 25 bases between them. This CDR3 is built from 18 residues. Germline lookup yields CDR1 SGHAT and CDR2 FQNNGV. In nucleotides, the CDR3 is TGTGCCAGCAGCCCTCGTCCTCACAGGGGACTATACGACAATGAGCAGTTCTTC. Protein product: CASSPRPHRGLYDNEQFF.

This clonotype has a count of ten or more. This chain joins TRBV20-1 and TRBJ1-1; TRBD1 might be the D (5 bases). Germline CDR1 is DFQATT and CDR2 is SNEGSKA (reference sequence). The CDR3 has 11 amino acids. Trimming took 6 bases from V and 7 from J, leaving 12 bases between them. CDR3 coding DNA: TGCAGTGCCCGGGGGAACGGTGAAGCTTTCTTT. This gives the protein CSARGNGEAFF.

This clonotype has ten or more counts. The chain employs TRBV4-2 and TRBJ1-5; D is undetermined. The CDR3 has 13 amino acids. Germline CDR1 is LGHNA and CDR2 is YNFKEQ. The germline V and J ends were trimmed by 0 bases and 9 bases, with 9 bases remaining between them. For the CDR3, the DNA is TGTGCCAGCAGCCAAGACAGTGGTCGGCCCCAGCATTTT. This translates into CASSQDSGRPQHF.

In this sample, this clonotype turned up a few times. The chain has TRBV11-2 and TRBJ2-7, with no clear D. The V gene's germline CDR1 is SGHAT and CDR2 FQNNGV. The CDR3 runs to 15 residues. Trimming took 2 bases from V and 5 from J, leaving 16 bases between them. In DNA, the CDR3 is TGTGCCAGCAGCTTAAGAATCGGGTTGGGCCACGAGCAGTACTTC. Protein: CASSLRIGLGHEQYF.

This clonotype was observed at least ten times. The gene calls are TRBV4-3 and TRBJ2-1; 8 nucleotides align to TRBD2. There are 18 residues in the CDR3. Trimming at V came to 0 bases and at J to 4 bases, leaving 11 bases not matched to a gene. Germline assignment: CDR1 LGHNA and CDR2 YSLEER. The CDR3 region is CASSQEAGLAINYNEQFF. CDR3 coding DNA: TGCGCCAGCAGCCAAGAGGCCGGACTAGCCATAAATTACAATGAGCAGTTCTTC.

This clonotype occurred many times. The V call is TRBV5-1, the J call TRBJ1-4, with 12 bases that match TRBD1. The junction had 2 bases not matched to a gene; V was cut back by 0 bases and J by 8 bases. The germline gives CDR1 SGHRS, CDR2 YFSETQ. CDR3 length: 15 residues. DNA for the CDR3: TGCGCCAGCAGCTTGGCCGGGACAGGGGGCGAAAAACTGTTTTTT. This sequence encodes CASSLAGTGGEKLFF. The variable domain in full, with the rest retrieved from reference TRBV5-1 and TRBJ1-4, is KAGVTQTPRYLIKTRGQQVTLSCSPISGHRSVSWYQQTPGQGLQFLFEYFSETQRNKGNFPGRFSGRQFSNSRSEMNVSTLELGDSALYLCASSLAGTGGEKLFFGSGTQLSVL.

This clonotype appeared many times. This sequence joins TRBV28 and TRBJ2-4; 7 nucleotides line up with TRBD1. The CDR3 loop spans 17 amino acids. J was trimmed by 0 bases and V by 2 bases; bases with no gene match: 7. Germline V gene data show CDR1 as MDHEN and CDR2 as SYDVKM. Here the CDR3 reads CASSLAGTAIAKNIQYF. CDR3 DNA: TGTGCCAGCAGTTTAGCAGGGACAGCTATAGCCAAAAACATTCAGTACTTC.

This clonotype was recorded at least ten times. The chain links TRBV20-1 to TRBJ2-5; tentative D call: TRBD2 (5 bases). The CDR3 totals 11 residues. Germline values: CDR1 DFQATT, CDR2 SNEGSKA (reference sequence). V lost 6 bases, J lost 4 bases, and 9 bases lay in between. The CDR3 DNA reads TGCAGTGCCGAACGGGGAGAGACCCAGTACTTC. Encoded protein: CSAERGETQYF.

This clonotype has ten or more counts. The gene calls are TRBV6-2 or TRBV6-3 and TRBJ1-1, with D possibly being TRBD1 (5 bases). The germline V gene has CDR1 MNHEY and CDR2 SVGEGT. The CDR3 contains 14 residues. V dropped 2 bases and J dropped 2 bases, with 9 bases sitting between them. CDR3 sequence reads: CASSYPQGNTEAFF. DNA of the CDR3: TGTGCCAGCAGTTACCCCCAGGGAAACACTGAAGCTTTCTTT.

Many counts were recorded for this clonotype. In DNA form, the CDR3 reads TGTGCCAGCAGCCAAGAAGGGACCTACACTGAAGCTTTCTTT. Amino acids: CASSQEGTYTEAFF. The chain recombines TRBV3-1 with TRBJ1-1; maybe TRBD1 (5 bases). Trimming shortened V by 0 bases and J by 3 bases, and 8 bases separated the two germline ends. Looked up from germline, CDR1 is LGHDT and CDR2 is YNNKEL (reference sequence). The CDR3 runs to 14 residues.